The 2 T cell receptor beta chains below all came from one sample that was sequenced in a study of cytomegalovirus exposure and HLA in healthy donors. PCR primers comprised 60 Vbeta and 13 Jbeta primers. The repertoire was sequenced with immunoSEQ multiplex PCR; TCRdb's copy has only in-frame clones and lacks some. The data show some 170,000 clones, with about 72% seen just once and less than 2.5% held by the top ten. The source material was PBMCs. The receptors were sampled from a human donor in good health.

The genes are TRBV7-9 and TRBJ1-5; 8 bases match TRBD1. The CDR3 is made up of 13 amino acids. The germline gives CDR1 SEHNR, CDR2 FQNEAQ (reference sequence). Losses at the gene ends were 2 bases for V and 7 bases for J; bases not matched to a gene: 1. The CDR3 is CASSLTGGQPQHF. As DNA, the CDR3 is TGTGCCAGCAGCTTAACAGGGGGACAGCCCCAGCATTTT.

This sequence joins TRBV7-6 and TRBJ2-5; 8 bases are a match to TRBD2. This CDR3 has 15 amino acids. V was clipped by 5 bases and J by 5 bases; unmatched bases: 10. CDR1 and CDR2 (germline): SGHVS, FNYEAQ. The CDR3 is CASSPSRGGRETQYF. CDR3 coding DNA: TGTGCCAGCAGCCCAAGCCGGGGGGGCAGGGAGACCCAGTACTTC.